This T cell receptor (beta chain) appears in the sequencing data of a study of TIL therapy for anti-PD-1-resistant metastatic lung cancer. Overall study: Tumor harvest preceded PD-1/PD-L1 blockade, followed by nivolumab treatment.

Sequencing used immunoSEQ v3. The protocol was immunoSEQ multiplex PCR, while the TCRdb copy is restricted to in-frame clones and leaves out a portion. The sample shows tens of thousands of clones, around 87% of them seen only once. Time point meaning: pre-treatment sample, taken before nivolumab and TIL therapy. Germline CDR1 LGHDT, CDR2 YNNKEL (reference sequence). Trimming left V 4 bases short and J 3 bases short, with 13 bases between. CDR3 size: 15 residues. The chain combines TRBV3-1 (or the pseudogene TRBV3-2) with TRBJ2-1; weak D call: TRBD1 (5 bases). Sequencing used blood, obtained at baseline. The clonotype comes from a person between 25 and 80 years old with non-small cell lung cancer. CDR3 sequence reads: CASSREGQSYNEQFF. DNA of the CDR3: TGTGCCAGCAGCCGGGAAGGACAAAGCTACAATGAGCAGTTCTTC.